This T cell receptor beta chain was sequenced for a study of shared clonotypes between healthy human individuals. At the level of the study: Contributing individuals were a couple of females and three males aged 18 to 49.

For this clone: Its matching antigen is unknown. This CDR3 is also generated by other DNA sequences in the sample.

Germline lookup yields CDR1 MDHEN and CDR2 SYDVKM. Trimming stripped 5 bases from V and 0 bases from J, with 5 bases between. There are 13 residues in the CDR3. Study-level results: Generally, estimated richness proved larger in naive subsets than it did in memory subsets.

Evenly divided among several immunoSEQ plates was the genomic DNA of each subset. The authors loaded around 190 ng DNA, 30,000 to 35,000 T cell genomes, into sorted-subset replicate PCRs. Measured with immunoSEQ multiplex PCR; TCRdb has only the in-frame clones, and not every one. The sample has fewer than 2.5 million clones, approximately 94% seen once; the top ten hold 0.36%. The sequence was collected from a man aged 18 to 30 in good health. Some clones in this sample may be carry-over from other donors' samples. The sample taken for sequencing was naive CD4+ T cells from PBMCs. Subset meaning: CD45RA+ positively selected. The V and J genes are TRBV28 and TRBJ1-3; D remains ambiguous. The CDR3 DNA sequence: TGTGCCAGCAGTCGGGGCTCTGGAAACACCATATATTTT. Its translation is CASSRGSGNTIYF.